This is a list of T cell receptor beta chains from one sample in a study of blood T cell repertoires in COVID-19. Repertoires were generated with immunoSEQ multiplex PCR, while TCRdb's copy carries only in-frame clones and drops some. The sample includes about 210,000 clones, 85% of them seen just once. The sample comprised peripheral blood. The receptors derive from a man aged 55 to 70 with COVID-19, enrolled during active disease. CDR3s leave out the opening cysteine and the closing phenylalanine or tryptophan.

J gene | V gene | CDR3 protein
TRBJ1-1 | TRBV15 | ATSRGGAMDTEAF
TRBJ2-7 | TRBV7-2 | ASSSPTGGNYEQY
TRBJ2-1 | TRBV19 | ASSLGLAGGAGSEQF
TRBJ1-5 | TRBV30 | AWSYQGPGQPQH
TRBJ1-2 | TRBV27 | ASSLGPGGRGYT
TRBJ1-5 | TRBV27 | ASSYTGDQPQH
TRBJ1-5 | TRBV5-6 | ASSTGTAYQPQH
TRBJ2-3 | TRBV9 | ASSGQAGTDTQY
TRBJ2-1 | TRBV11-2 | ASSLGLAGVDEQF
TRBJ2-7 | TRBV5-4 | ASSPRTSGSYEQY
TRBJ1-2 | TRBV20-1 | SASGNYGYT
TRBJ2-5 | TRBV10-3 | AAAPSRGKVETQY
TRBJ1-5 | TRBV4-3 | ASSQETGSLRTRGLH
TRBJ1-5 | TRBV30 | AWSERNSNQPQH
TRBJ1-3 | TRBV7-9 | ASSPSGQGGNTIY
TRBJ2-3 | TRBV27 | ASSPSRLQPPGTDTQY
TRBJ1-5 | TRBV2 | ASSGGAQGRGNQPQH
TRBJ2-5 | TRBV19 | ASSGSRQAETQY
TRBJ1-1 | TRBV6-6 | ASSQQGAMSTEAF
TRBJ1-5 | TRBV15 | ATSRDIEGVSNQPQH
TRBJ1-3 | TRBV21-1 | ASSKGGGYSSGNTIY
TRBJ1-4 | TRBV7-2 | ASSPSRGVGEKLF
TRBJ2-1 | TRBV18 | ASSPRDRGNEQF
TRBJ1-5 | TRBV28 | ASNADSRQGRQPQH
TRBJ1-5 | TRBV19 | ASSTGGPGNQPQH
TRBJ2-5 | TRBV30 | AWSVTSGLQETQY
TRBJ1-5 | TRBV28 | ASSLTVSNQPQH
TRBJ2-1 | TRBV3-1/TRBV3-2 | ASSPLTSSSYNEQF
TRBJ2-1 | TRBV29-1 | SVGAGIPTDEQF
TRBJ1-2 | TRBV18 | ASSDGQGRIYGYT
TRBJ2-7 | TRBV10-2 | ASKEGGPYEQY
TRBJ2-3 | TRBV5-4 | ASSLPGKRTDTQY
TRBJ2-7 | TRBV5-1 | ASSLHTGFSYEQY
TRBJ1-2 | TRBV7-9 | ASSPDRDYGYT
TRBJ2-2 | TRBV2 | ATRGQGRVGELF
TRBJ1-3 | TRBV18 | ASSPGQGAINTIY
TRBJ1-3 | TRBV7-2 | ASSRRGISGNTIY
TRBJ1-3 | TRBV5-1 | ASSPDGGAGNTIY
TRBJ1-1 | TRBV29-1 | SVEDHYSNPAPTEAF
TRBJ1-1 | TRBV5-1 | ASSGGRAGRTEAF
TRBJ1-2 | TRBV9 | ASSVQATAPDLNYGYT
TRBJ1-1 | TRBV9 | ASSATRGTEAF
TRBJ1-4 | TRBV27 | ASSPRTGNNEKLF
TRBJ1-2 | TRBV9 | ASSHSGPEGYGYT
TRBJ2-3 | TRBV11-2 | ASRFSGATDTQY
TRBJ1-2 | TRBV10-3 | AITLGTAKDGNYGYT
TRBJ2-7 | TRBV10-3 | AISESIVYEQY
TRBJ2-1 | TRBV5-6 | ASSLFRGDRQF
TRBJ1-3 | TRBV21-1 | AREKGGHCSGNTIY
TRBJ2-3 | TRBV19 | ASTTGLVGTDTQY